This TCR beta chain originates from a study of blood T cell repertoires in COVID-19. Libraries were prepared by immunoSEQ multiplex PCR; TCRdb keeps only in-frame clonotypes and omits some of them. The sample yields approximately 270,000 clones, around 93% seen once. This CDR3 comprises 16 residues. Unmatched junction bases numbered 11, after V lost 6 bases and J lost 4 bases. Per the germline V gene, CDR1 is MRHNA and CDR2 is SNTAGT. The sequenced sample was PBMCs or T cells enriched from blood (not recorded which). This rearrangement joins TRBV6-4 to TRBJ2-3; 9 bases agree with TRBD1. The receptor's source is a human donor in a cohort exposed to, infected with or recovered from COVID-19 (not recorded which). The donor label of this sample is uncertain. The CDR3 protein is CASSPGTGPSADTQYF. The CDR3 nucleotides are TGTGCCAGCAGCCCCGGGACAGGGCCAAGTGCAGATACGCAGTATTTT.